This entry features one TCR beta chain sequence. V gave up 6 bases and J gave up 9 bases, with 19 bases separating them. Germline assignment: CDR1 SGHRS and CDR2 YFSETQ. The CDR3 is 14 residues long. This entry comes from a study of blood T cell repertoires in COVID-19. The method was immunoSEQ multiplex PCR; TCRdb's version includes in-frame clones alone and lacks a portion of them. The profile shows about 87,000 clones, less than 80% of them singletons. The TCR was taken from a woman aged 45-60 years with acute or convalescent COVID-19. Sequencing input: peripheral blood. V is TRBV5-1 and J is TRBJ2-1; D is perhaps TRBD1 (6 bases). CDR3 amino acids: CASIRDTQQGEQFF. The DNA of the CDR3 is TGCGCCAGCATTCGGGACACCCAACAGGGTGAGCAGTTCTTC.